A selection of T cell receptor beta chains follows, all from one sample in a study of cytomegalovirus exposure and HLA in healthy donors. TCRdb keeps only in-frame clones here, not all; method: immunoSEQ multiplex PCR. The sample lists 130,000 to 150,000 clones, 60% to 85% occurring once. The specimen sequenced was PBMCs. The receptors shown here come from a woman between 40 and 50 years old in good health and CMV-seropositive. CDR3s include the opening cysteine and the closing phenylalanine or tryptophan. The order of the fields is D gene, clone size, J gene, V gene, CDR3 DNA, CDR3 protein. A D gene is named only where the DNA matches it firmly. Clone size appears in some rows only: once, few, many, or a class for an expanded clone.

>TRBD1|once|TRBJ1-2|TRBV2
TGTGCCAGCACGCAGGGGGCGCTGCCTGGTGGCTACACCTTC
CASTQGALPGGYTF
>-|-|TRBJ1-2|TRBV27
TGTGCCAGCACGGAGGGGTCCGGCTATGGCTACACCTTC
CASTEGSGYGYTF
>-|-|TRBJ1-6|TRBV28
TGTGCCAGCAGTTTACCCCCAGGGCATAATTCACCCCTCCACTTT
CASSLPPGHNSPLHF
>-|once|TRBJ1-2|TRBV4-1
TGCGCCAGCAGCCAAGCGGACAAGAACTATGGCTACACCTTC
CASSQADKNYGYTF
>-|-|TRBJ2-7|TRBV2
TGTGCCAGCAACGTAGCGACCAAGCAGTACTTC
CASNVATKQYF
>TRBD1|-|TRBJ1-2|TRBV30
TGTGCCTGTCTTCGGACAGGGACTAACTATGGCTACACCTTC
CACLRTGTNYGYTF
>TRBD1|-|TRBJ2-7|TRBV15
TGTGCCACCAGCTCCTTGGACAGGGACGAGCAGTACTTC
CATSSLDRDEQYF
>-|-|TRBJ1-1|TRBV7-9
TGTGCCAGCAGCAAGGACTCGAACACTGAAGCTTTCTTT
CASSKDSNTEAFF
>TRBD1|-|TRBJ1-2|TRBV5-6
TGTGCCAGCAGGCGGCCGGGACAGGGGGCATCCTATGGCTACACCTTC
CASRRPGQGASYGYTF
>TRBD1|-|TRBJ1-1|TRBV19
TGTGCCAGTACCCCCCCGACAGGGACGAACACTGAAGCTTTCTTT
CASTPPTGTNTEAFF
>-|-|TRBJ1-5|TRBV18
TGTGCCAGCTCATTATTGAGGGATCAGCCCCAGCATTTT
CASSLLRDQPQHF
>-|-|TRBJ1-5|TRBV29-1
TGCAGCGTATCTACCGTCGGTCAGCCCCAGCATTTT
CSVSTVGQPQHF
>-|few|TRBJ2-3|TRBV30
TGTGCCTGGAGCCCCGGACAGAGCACAGATACGCAGTATTTT
CAWSPGQSTDTQYF
>TRBD1|-|TRBJ1-2|TRBV5-4
TGTGCCAGCAGCTTGGGCGGCAGGGGGGATGTCAACTATGGCTACACCTTC
CASSLGGRGDVNYGYTF
>TRBD1|-|TRBJ1-3|TRBV9
TGTGCCAGCAGCGCAGGGGGCTCTGGAAACACCATATATTTT
CASSAGGSGNTIYF
>-|-|TRBJ2-5|TRBV12-2
TGTGCAAGTCGCTTAGGCAGGGCATTTCAAGAGACCCAGTACTTC
CASRLGRAFQETQYF
>TRBD1|-|TRBJ2-1|TRBV6-1
TGTGCCGCGGACACAGGGGTCGTCCACAATGAGCAGTTCTTC
CAADTGVVHNEQFF
>-|-|TRBJ1-2|TRBV9
TGTGCCAGCAGAGGCGGGGGATCCAACTATGGCTACACCTTC
CASRGGGSNYGYTF
>TRBD2|-|TRBJ2-3|TRBV19
TGTGCCAGTAGTACTAGCGGGGGAAGCACAGATACGCAGTATTTT
CASSTSGGSTDTQYF
>-|-|TRBJ2-3|TRBV4-2
TGTGCCAGCAGATCAAGCGGCACAGATACGCAGTATTTT
CASRSSGTDTQYF
>TRBD1|-|TRBJ1-2|TRBV28
TGTGCCAGCAAAGAGGGGGCTGGTGGCTACACCTTC
CASKEGAGGYTF
>-|-|TRBJ2-5|TRBV4-2
TGTGCCAGCAGCCTACCTACAGGGGGGGATGAGACCCAGTACTTC
CASSLPTGGDETQYF
>-|once|TRBJ1-5|TRBV7-9
TGTGCCAGCAGCGACCGATCGACTCCCCTACAGCATTTT
CASSDRSTPLQHF
>-|-|TRBJ1-1|TRBV2
TGTGCCAGCAGTGAAGATACCTATTCGAACACTGAAGCTTTCTTT
CASSEDTYSNTEAFF
>-|-|TRBJ2-3|TRBV28
TGTGCCAGCAGTTTATTCCCCTTCCTAGCGAGGAGCACAGATACGCAGTATTTT
CASSLFPFLARSTDTQYF
>TRBD2|-|TRBJ2-7|TRBV7-9
TGTGCCAGCAGCTTGGGGCGGGGGGCCTCCTACGAGCAGTACTTC
CASSLGRGASYEQYF
>-|few|TRBJ2-1|TRBV4-1
TGCGCCAGCAGCCCCCTGGGGGGATACAATGAGCAGTTCTTC
CASSPLGGYNEQFF
>TRBD1|-|TRBJ1-2|TRBV6-5
TGTGCCAGCAGTGGGACAGGCTCCTATGGCTACACCTTC
CASSGTGSYGYTF
>-|-|TRBJ1-3|TRBV11-2
TGTGCCAGCAGCTTAGAGTATTCTGGAAACACCATATATTTT
CASSLEYSGNTIYF
>-|-|TRBJ2-7|TRBV28
TGTGCCAGCCGCCCGGGAAGCACCTACGAGCAGTACTTC
CASRPGSTYEQYF
>TRBD1|few|TRBJ1-1|TRBV18
TGTGCCAGCTCCGGACAGGGGACGAACACTGAAGCTTTCTTT
CASSGQGTNTEAFF
>TRBD2|-|TRBJ2-5|TRBV4-1
TGCGCCAGCAGCCAAGGACTAGCGGGGGCGGGGGGTATCGGAGAGACCCAGTACTTC
CASSQGLAGAGGIGETQYF